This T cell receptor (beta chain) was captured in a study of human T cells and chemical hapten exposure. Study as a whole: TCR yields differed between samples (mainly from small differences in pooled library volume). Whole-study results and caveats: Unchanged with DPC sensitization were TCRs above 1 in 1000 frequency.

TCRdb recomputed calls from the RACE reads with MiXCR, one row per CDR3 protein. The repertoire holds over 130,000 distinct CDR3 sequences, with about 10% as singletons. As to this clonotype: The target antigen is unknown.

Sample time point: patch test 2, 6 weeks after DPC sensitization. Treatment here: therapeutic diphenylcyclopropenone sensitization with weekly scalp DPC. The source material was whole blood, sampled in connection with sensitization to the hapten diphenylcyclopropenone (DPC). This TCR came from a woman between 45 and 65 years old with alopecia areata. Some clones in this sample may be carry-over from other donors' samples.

CDR3 loop: CTDPVQGEDYGYTF. The CDR3 DNA sequence: TGCACCGATCCCGTACAGGGGGAGGACTATGGCTACACCTTC. V gene TRBV29-1 combines with J gene TRBJ1-2, with 8 positions matching TRBD1. The CDR3 extends over 14 amino acids. CDR1 SQVTM and CDR2 ANQGSEA come from the germline V gene.